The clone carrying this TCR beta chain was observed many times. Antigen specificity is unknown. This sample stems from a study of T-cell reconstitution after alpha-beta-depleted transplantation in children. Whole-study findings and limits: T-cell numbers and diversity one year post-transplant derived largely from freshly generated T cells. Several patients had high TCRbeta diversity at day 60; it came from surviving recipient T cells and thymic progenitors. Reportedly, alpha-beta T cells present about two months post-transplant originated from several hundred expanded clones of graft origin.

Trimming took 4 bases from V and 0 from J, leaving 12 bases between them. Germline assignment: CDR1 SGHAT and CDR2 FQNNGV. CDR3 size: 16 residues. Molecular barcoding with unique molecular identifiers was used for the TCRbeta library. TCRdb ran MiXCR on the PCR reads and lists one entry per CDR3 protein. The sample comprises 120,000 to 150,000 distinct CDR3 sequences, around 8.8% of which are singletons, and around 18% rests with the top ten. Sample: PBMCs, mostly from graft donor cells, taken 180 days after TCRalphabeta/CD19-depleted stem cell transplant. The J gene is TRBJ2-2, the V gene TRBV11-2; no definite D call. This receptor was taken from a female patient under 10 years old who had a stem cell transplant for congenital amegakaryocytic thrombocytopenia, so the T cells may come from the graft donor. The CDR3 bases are TGTGCCAGCAGCTCAATAGGATTCGCGAACACCGGGGAGCTGTTTTTT. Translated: CASSSIGFANTGELFF. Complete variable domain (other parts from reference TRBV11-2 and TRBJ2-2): EAGVAQSPRYKIIEKRQSVAFWCNPISGHATLYWYQQILGQGPKLLIQFQNNGVVDDSQLPKDRFSAERLKGVDSTLKIQPAKLEDSAVYLCASSSIGFANTGELFFGEGSRLTVL.